The 22 T cell receptor beta chains presented below share a single source sample, sequenced in a study of tumor and adjacent non-tumor tissue in lung cancer. This sample's RNA came from whole unsorted tissue. A modified ARM-PCR protocol with three rounds of nested PCR amplified TCRbeta. Using its own MiXCR run on the multiplex PCR reads, TCRdb lists one record per CDR3 protein. The table has 220,000 or so distinct CDR3 sequences, 71% seen once; the top ten hold 20% to 25%. The sequencing input was lung tumor tissue. The receptors derive from a man in his sixties with non-small cell lung cancer.

The CDR3: CASSRLAQETQYF. CDR3 DNA sequence: TGTGCCAGCAGCCGACTCGCGCAAGAGACCCAGTACTTC. This chain uses TRBV5-6 with TRBJ2-5; the D is unclear. V was shortened by 4 bases and J by 2 bases, with 9 bases between the two germline ends. The germline CDR1 and CDR2 sequences are SGHDT and YYEEEE. This CDR3 contains 13 residues.

To note about this clonotype: Germline is not matched at one junction end, which may reflect a read error. This chain links TRBV4-2 with TRBJ2-3, with 7 bases fitting TRBD1. Germline CDR1 reads LGHNA; CDR2 reads YNFKEQ. The CDR3 has 15 amino acids. The CDR3 DNA reads TGTGCCAGCAACCAAGACAGGGTCCCCACAGAAACGCAGTATTTT. Amino acids: CASNQDRVPTETQYF.

This clonotype was observed many times. The chain has TRBV28 and TRBJ1-6, with D tentatively TRBD1 (5 bases). The germline V and J ends were trimmed by 6 bases and 4 bases, with 16 bases remaining between them. The germline CDR1 and CDR2 sequences are MDHEN and SYDVKM. This CDR3 is 16 amino acids long. The CDR3 reads CASRPARDRYNSPLHF. CDR3 sequence (DNA): TGTGCCAGCAGGCCTGCCCGGGACCGATATAATTCACCCCTCCACTTT.

As to this clonotype: It is likely a read error, because the conserved phenylalanine at the end of the CDR3 is missing. The chain employs TRBV6-2 or TRBV6-3 and TRBJ1-2; 8 bases line up with TRBD1. J gave up 5 bases and V 6 bases, and 5 bases lay outside the gene matches. Germline CDR1 MNHEY, CDR2 SVGEGT. This CDR3 contains 13 residues. CDR3 DNA sequence: TGTGCCAGCAGCGAGGGACAGGATTATGGCTACACCTCC. It is translated as CASSEGQDYGYTS.

Of note for this clonotype: It may be a read error: a sequence one base away is much more abundant. This chain joins TRBV4-1 and TRBJ2-4; possibly TRBD2 for D (6 bases). Trimming pared 2 bases from V and 4 bases from J, leaving 24 bases between. The germline V gene encodes CDR1 MGHRA and CDR2 YSYEKL. The CDR3 has 19 amino acids. The CDR3 nucleotides are TGCGCCAGCAGCCAAAAGATCTCCGGACAATGGGCGGGAAAAAACATTCAGTACTTC. This sequence encodes CASSQKISGQWAGKNIQYF.

Note on this clonotype: Sequence at one end of the junction differs from germline and may be a read error. The genes are TRBV6-1 and TRBJ2-1; 11 nucleotides align to TRBD2. CDR3 size: 15 residues. Germline V CDR1 and CDR2: MNHNS, SASEGT. For the CDR3, the DNA is TGTGCCAGCAGTGATGAACTAGCGGGGGCCAATGAGGAGTCCTTC. Protein sequence: CASSDELAGANEESF.

The rearrangement links TRBV12-3 or TRBV12-4 to TRBJ1-1; 7 bases are shared with TRBD1. The J segment lost 5 bases and the V segment lost 6 bases, leaving 3 bases of the junction unmatched. The CDR3 runs to 12 residues. CDR3 sequence reads: CASSLTGTEAFF. Written as DNA, the CDR3 is TGTGCCAGCAGCCTGACAGGGACTGAAGCTTTCTTT.

This chain connects TRBV10-3 to TRBJ2-3; D may be TRBD1 (5 bases). The germline V and J ends were trimmed by 10 bases and 2 bases, with 16 bases remaining between them. Germline V gene lookup returns CDR1 ENHRY and CDR2 SYGVKD. The length of the CDR3 is 14 residues. The CDR3 coding sequence is TGTGCCACTACAGGCCATATTTCCACAGATACGCAGTATTTT. The encoded protein is CATTGHISTDTQYF.

On this clonotype: The CDR3 carries no conserved terminal phenylalanine or tryptophan, so it likely arises from a read error. The chain is built from TRBV11-3 and TRBJ2-5; D not resolved. Per the germline V gene, CDR1 is SGHNT and CDR2 is YENEEA. Trimming stripped 8 bases from V and 5 bases from J, with 18 bases between. The CDR3 has 14 amino acids. CDR3 DNA: TGTGCCAGCGGACCGAAACAGAGCAGGGAGACCCAGTACCTC. This sequence encodes CASGPKQSRETQYL.

On this clonotype itself: Possible read error: a much larger clone is one base away. The chain joins TRBV5-6 to TRBJ1-5; possible D gene TRBD1, 5 bases. The CDR3 extends over 17 amino acids. Germline values: CDR1 SGHDT, CDR2 YYEEEE. Trimming removed 0 bases from V and 0 bases from J, with 13 bases in between. The CDR3 nucleotides are TGTGCCAGCAGCTTGGAAGCAGGGAGCTTTAGCAATCAGCCCCAGCATTTT. Translated, it gives CASSLEAGSFSNQPQHF.

This clonotype was counted once. A clone one base away is much larger, so this may be a read error. The J gene is TRBJ1-2, the V gene TRBV20-1, with D maybe TRBD1 (5 bases). Germline CDR1 and CDR2: DFQATT and SNEGSKA (reference sequence). The ends were cut back, 5 bases at V and 4 bases at J, with 14 bases in the middle. The CDR3 is 13 residues long. Here the CDR3 DNA reads TGCAGTGCTCAGGAGAGGGGCGCCTATGGCTACACCTTC. Translating gives CSAQERGAYGYTF.

The chain carries TRBV6-5 and TRBJ2-1; no reliable D call. Per germline, CDR1 MNHEY and CDR2 SVGAGI. The V and J ends lost 2 bases and 3 bases respectively, with 14 bases between them. The CDR3 sequence is 16 residues long. The chain's CDR3 is CASSYPSADGYNEQFF. CDR3 sequence (DNA): TGTGCCAGCAGTTACCCTTCGGCGGACGGCTACAATGAGCAGTTCTTC.

In regard to this clonotype: It may be a read error: a sequence one base away is much more abundant. V and J are TRBV12-3 or TRBV12-4 and TRBJ2-4, with 8 bases matching TRBD1. The V segment lost 1 base and the J segment 8 bases; nucleotides outside the gene matches: 7. The CDR3 has 15 amino acids. The chain's CDR3 is CASSLGTGRGDIQYF. Here the CDR3 DNA reads TGTGCCAGCAGTTTAGGGACAGGGCGAGGGGACATTCAGTACTTC.

As regards this clonotype: A read error may account for a junction end that differs from germline. The gene calls are TRBV6-6 and TRBJ2-1, with TRBD2 matching 7 bases. The CDR3 has 16 residues. The V gene's germline CDR1 is MNHNY and CDR2 SVGAGI (reference sequence). DNA for the CDR3: TGTGCCAGCAGTTACCCGAGGGGAGGGTATTACAATGAGCAGTTCTTT. Its translation: CASSYPRGGYYNEQFF.

A note on this clonotype: A read error may be the cause here, since a much bigger clone is one base away. The chain has TRBV12-3 or TRBV12-4 and TRBJ1-5; unclear D gene. The CDR3 contains 15 residues. DNA of the CDR3: TGTGTCAGCAGTGTCGCCAAGGGTTACAATCAGCCCCAGCATTTT. Amino acids: CVSSVAKGYNQPQHF.

In regard to this clonotype: Just one base apart from a much larger clone, this may be a read error. V gene TRBV20-1 combines with J gene TRBJ1-2, with TRBD1 matching over 10 bases. The CDR3 covers 15 residues. Germline V lookup: CDR1 DFQATT, CDR2 SNEGSKA (reference sequence). CDR3 in DNA: TGCAGTGCGCGAAAATTCGGACAGGGGGGATATGGCTACGCCTTC. The encoded protein is CSARKFGQGGYGYAF.

Concerning this clonotype itself: A much larger clonotype is one base distant, so this may be a read error. The chain has TRBV29-1 and TRBJ2-7; weak D call: TRBD1 (6 bases). The length of the CDR3 is 12 residues. CDR1 SQVTM and CDR2 ANQGSEA come from the germline V gene. Trimming pared 6 bases from V and 7 bases from J, leaving 16 bases between. The DNA of the CDR3 is TGCAGCGTCACCATGGGGGCGCGGGAGCAGTACTTC. The encoded protein is CSVTMGAREQYF.

J is TRBJ1-4 and V is TRBV5-1; D is perhaps TRBD1 (5 bases). This CDR3 is built from 16 residues. CDR1 SGHRS and CDR2 YFSETQ come from the germline V gene. The V end was cut by 0 bases, the J end by 8 bases, with 17 bases between. CDR3 sequence: CASSLGSGLLPEKLFF. DNA for the CDR3: TGCGCCAGCAGCTTGGGTTCGGGGCTGCTCCCCGAAAAACTGTTTTTT.

This clonotype was found a few times. It may be a read error: a sequence one base away is much more abundant. For the CDR3, the DNA is TGTGCCAGCACTTACTCGAAAGATACGCAGTATTTT. It translates to CASTYSKDTQYF. The chain combines TRBV6-2 or TRBV6-3 with TRBJ2-3; D is unclear. The CDR3 runs to 12 residues. Germline values: CDR1 MNHEY, CDR2 SVGEGT.

As regards this clonotype: Here the CDR3 omits its conserved ending phenylalanine or tryptophan, so a read error is the likely source. This sequence joins TRBV4-1 and TRBJ1-2, with a tentative D call TRBD1 (6 bases). V dropped 4 bases and J dropped 3 bases, with 15 bases sitting between them. Germline loops: CDR1 MGHRA, CDR2 YSYEKL. The CDR3 length is 15 residues. In nucleotides, the CDR3 is TGCGCCAGCAGCCGTACCAACAGGGAGGACTATGGCTACACCTCC. Its protein is CASSRTNREDYGYTS.

Comments on this clonotype: A read error may produce the germline difference seen at one junction end. The chain carries TRBV12-3 or TRBV12-4 and TRBJ1-5, with D perhaps TRBD1 (5 bases). CDR3 length: 14 residues. DNA for the CDR3: TGCGCAAGCAGTCCCTCCGGGGGATGTCAGCCCCAGCATTTT. It specifies CASSPSGGCQPQHF.

Of note for this clonotype: Because it lacks the conserved phenylalanine or tryptophan at the end, this CDR3 is likely a read error. This sequence joins TRBV5-1 and TRBJ2-1; possibly TRBD2 for D (5 bases). The CDR3 covers 15 residues. Germline V gene data show CDR1 as SGHRS and CDR2 as YFSETQ. The V and J ends lost 1 base and 7 bases respectively, with 15 bases between them. The CDR3 DNA follows: TGCGCCAGCAGCTTGAGGAAGAGGGATCAAAATGAGCAGTTCTTA. As protein: CASSLRKRDQNEQFL.